The 30 T cell receptor beta chains below come from one sample, sequenced in a study of blood T cell repertoires in COVID-19. The assay was immunoSEQ multiplex PCR, and TCRdb's table has in-frame clones only and misses some. The sample contains approximately 200,000 clones, roughly 76% of which appear only once. The specimen sequenced was peripheral blood. The receptors derive from a human donor in a cohort sampled during active COVID-19.

The V call is TRBV19, the J call TRBJ2-7, with TRBD2 matching over 10 bases. Germline-derived CDR1 and CDR2 are LNHDA and SQIVND (reference sequence). There are 18 residues in the CDR3. The J segment lost 0 bases and the V segment lost 6 bases, leaving 14 bases of the junction unmatched. The CDR3 region has the DNA TGTGCCAGTAGACACCTCCGGACTAGCGGAGAGAGCTCCTACGAGCAGTACTTC. Amino acids: CASRHLRTSGESSYEQYF.

The chain carries TRBV10-3 and TRBJ2-7; 10 nucleotides match TRBD2. V lost 0 bases, J lost 0 bases, and 8 bases stayed unmatched. Per the germline V gene, CDR1 is ENHRY and CDR2 is SYGVKD. CDR3 size: 18 residues. The CDR3 sequence is CAISESFGLAVSSYEQYF. Written as DNA, the CDR3 is TGTGCCATCAGTGAGTCATTCGGACTAGCGGTCAGCTCCTACGAGCAGTACTTC.

V and J are TRBV27 and TRBJ2-3, with D unclear. Germline V CDR1 and CDR2: MNHEY, SMNVEV (reference sequence). The CDR3 consists of 14 residues. Trimming shortened V by 3 bases and J by 0 bases, and 7 bases separated the two germline ends. As DNA, the CDR3 is TGTGCCAGCAGTTTCTACGTTAGCACAGATACGCAGTATTTT. Its protein product is CASSFYVSTDTQYF.

J is TRBJ1-2 and V is TRBV19; D unclear. Germline CDR1 LNHDA, CDR2 SQIVND (reference sequence). The length of the CDR3 is 14 residues. The ends were cut back, 4 bases at V and 4 bases at J, with 13 bases in the middle. The CDR3 region is CASSTPGSLYGYTF. DNA of the CDR3: TGTGCCAGTAGTACGCCCGGGAGCCTCTATGGCTACACCTTC.

This clone occurred once. This chain links TRBV5-6 with TRBJ2-3; 8 bases align to TRBD1. This CDR3 has 16 residues. CDR1 SGHDT and CDR2 YYEEEE come from the germline V gene. V gave up 4 bases and J gave up 2 bases; unmatched junction bases: 9. The CDR3 loop reads CASSPLRGRNTDTQYF. The CDR3 DNA sequence: TGTGCCAGCAGCCCGCTCAGGGGGCGAAACACAGATACGCAGTATTTT.

The chain joins TRBV18 to TRBJ2-4, with a weak D call TRBD2 (6 bases). The CDR3 extends over 18 amino acids. Germline V CDR1 and CDR2: KGHSH, LQKENI. V gave up 2 bases and J gave up 6 bases, with 23 bases separating them. The CDR3 region is CASSPIRAGRSVGNIQYF. The CDR3 DNA reads as TGTGCCAGCTCACCAATACGGGCGGGGAGGTCGGTAGGAAACATTCAGTACTTC.

The chain couples TRBV6-5 to TRBJ2-7; D may be TRBD1 (6 bases). Looked up from germline, CDR1 is MNHEY and CDR2 is SVGAGI. Deletions cut 10 bases from V and 6 bases from J, with 19 bases between. This CDR3 is 13 amino acids long. CDR3 sequence reads: CATQPYRVSEQYF. The DNA of the CDR3 is TGTGCCACTCAACCCTACAGGGTTTCCGAGCAGTACTTC.

The V gene is TRBV7-9, the J gene TRBJ1-2; perhaps TRBD1 as D (5 bases). V was clipped by 5 bases and J by 7 bases, with 14 bases between them. Per the germline V gene, CDR1 is SEHNR and CDR2 is FQNEAQ (reference sequence). The CDR3 has 13 amino acids. The DNA of the CDR3 is TGTGCCAGCAGCCCAGAAGGGGTCGGTGGCTACACCTTC. It encodes CASSPEGVGGYTF. The full variable domain, its missing parts supplied by reference TRBV7-9 and TRBJ1-2, is DTGVSQNPRHKITKRGQNVTFRCDPISEHNRLYWYRQTLGQGPEFLTYFQNEAQLEKSRLLSDRFSAERPKGSFSTLEIQRTEQGDSAMYLCASSPEGVGGYTFGSGTRLTVV.

With respect to this clone: Different DNA sequences within this sample yield the same CDR3. The chain uses TRBV20-1 and TRBJ2-7; D not certain. CDR1 and CDR2 from the germline V gene are DFQATT and SNEGSKA (reference sequence). The CDR3 extends over 11 amino acids. Trimming took 1 base from V and 4 from J, leaving 5 bases between them. CDR3 nucleotide sequence: TGCAGTGCTAGAGGCGGATACGAGCAGTACTTC. It yields the protein CSARGGYEQYF.

V gene TRBV27 combines with J gene TRBJ2-2, with 7 bases identical to TRBD2. V gave up 5 bases and J gave up 6 bases; unmatched junction bases: 6. CDR3 size: 14 residues. In germline, CDR1 is MNHEY, CDR2 SMNVEV (reference sequence). The chain's CDR3 is CASSPSGVAGELFF. CDR3 nucleotides: TGTGCCAGCAGTCCAAGCGGGGTGGCCGGGGAGCTGTTTTTT.

The chain uses TRBV5-1 and TRBJ2-1; no reliable D call. Germline CDR1 reads SGHRS; CDR2 reads YFSETQ. This CDR3 has 14 amino acids. V was clipped by 5 bases and J by 0 bases, with 9 bases between them. The CDR3 sequence: CASSGGHSYNEQFF. The CDR3, as DNA: TGCGCCAGCAGTGGCGGCCACTCCTACAATGAGCAGTTCTTC.

This clone has at least ten counts. The chain combines TRBV27 with TRBJ2-7; TRBD1 aligns across 7 bases. After removal of 4 bases from V and 5 bases from J, the junction contained 8 bases not matched to a gene. The germline V gene encodes CDR1 MNHEY and CDR2 SMNVEV (reference sequence). The CDR3 is 14 residues long. Here the CDR3 DNA reads TGTGCCAGCAGTTCACGGGACAGCCTGCACGAGCAGTACTTC. It is translated as CASSSRDSLHEQYF.

The chain is built from TRBV6-5 and TRBJ2-7, with 7 bases identical to TRBD2. The V and J ends lost 0 bases and 3 bases, in that order; junction bases with no gene match: 5. The CDR3 totals 15 residues. The germline V gene has CDR1 MNHEY and CDR2 SVGAGI. This chain's CDR3 is CASSYSTSSLYEQYF. In DNA, the CDR3 is TGTGCCAGCAGTTACTCGACTAGCAGCCTCTACGAGCAGTACTTC.

The chain joins TRBV4-3 to TRBJ1-6; 7 bases match TRBD1. This CDR3 region has 18 residues. The V and J ends lost 4 bases and 8 bases, in that order; junction bases with no gene match: 17. Germline CDR1 is LGHNA and CDR2 is YSLEER. The CDR3: CASSPAGTQGSRHSPLHF. The CDR3 DNA reads TGCGCCAGCAGCCCCGCCGGGACACAGGGGTCACGACATTCACCCCTCCACTTT.

This chain's CDR3 is CASSLRYPTGAVTDTQYF. The CDR3 bases are TGCGCCAGCAGCCTCAGATACCCAACAGGGGCCGTGACAGATACGCAGTATTTT. This chain uses TRBV4-3 with TRBJ2-3, with 7 bases identical to TRBD1. With 4 bases clipped from V and 3 bases from J, the junction kept 16 bases outside the gene matches. CDR3 length: 18 residues. The germline CDR1 and CDR2 sequences are LGHNA and YSLEER.

The chain is built from TRBV9 and TRBJ2-7; 7 bases align to TRBD1. Trimming cost V 4 bases and J 5 bases; bases outside gene matches: 9. Germline CDR1 and CDR2: SGDLS and YYNGEE. The CDR3 loop spans 14 amino acids. Here the CDR3 DNA reads TGTGCCAGCAGCCCGCCGACAGGGATCGACGAGCAGTACTTC. Its translation: CASSPPTGIDEQYF.

V usage is TRBV6-2 or TRBV6-3 and J usage is TRBJ2-7, with a weak D call TRBD2 (6 bases). Trimming removed 6 bases from V and 4 bases from J, with 19 bases in between. From germline, CDR1 is MNHEY and CDR2 SVGEGT. The CDR3 consists of 15 residues. The CDR3 reads CASSSGGAGEYEQYF. The CDR3 region has the DNA TGTGCCAGCAGCTCCGGCGGGGCCGGGGAATACGAGCAGTACTTC.

The chain employs TRBV12-5 and TRBJ2-5; the D gene is possibly TRBD2 (5 bases). The ends were cut back, 7 bases at V and 5 bases at J, with 17 bases in the middle. Germline-derived CDR1 and CDR2 are LGHNT and FRNRAP. The CDR3 length is 14 residues. CDR3 sequence reads: CASAPGNIWETQYF. The DNA of the CDR3 is TGTGCTAGTGCCCCGGGGAACATTTGGGAGACCCAGTACTTC.

The chain combines TRBV6-2 or TRBV6-3 with TRBJ1-1, with D possibly being TRBD1 (5 bases). The CDR3 has 11 amino acids. Trimming shortened V by 5 bases and J by 5 bases, and 6 bases separated the two germline ends. Germline CDR1 is MNHEY and CDR2 is SVGEGT. DNA for the CDR3: TGTGCCAGCAGTCAGGGTACTGAAGCTTTCTTT. Its translation: CASSQGTEAFF.

The chain carries TRBV27 and TRBJ1-1; D is unclear. V lost 0 bases and J lost 6, with 17 bases in between. Germline values: CDR1 MNHEY, CDR2 SMNVEV (reference sequence). The CDR3 is 16 amino acids. The CDR3 loop reads CASSLSAGSAASEAFF. The CDR3 DNA sequence: TGTGCCAGCAGTTTATCTGCCGGCAGCGCAGCTTCTGAAGCTTTCTTT.

The chain uses TRBV7-2 and TRBJ2-7; TRBD1 agrees at 9 bases. This CDR3 region has 14 residues. Losses at the gene ends were 5 bases for V and 3 bases for J; bases not matched to a gene: 5. Germline CDR1 reads SGHTA; CDR2 reads FQGNSA. CDR3 sequence: CASSPRQGDYEQYF. The CDR3 DNA is TGTGCCAGCAGCCCCCGACAGGGGGACTACGAGCAGTACTTC.

Notes on this clone: Distinct nucleotide sequences in the sample also encode this CDR3. V is TRBV11-2 and J is TRBJ2-7; 11 bases match TRBD2. V was pared by 5 bases and J by 3 bases, with 6 bases of the junction left unmatched. CDR1 is SGHAT, CDR2 FQNNGV, per germline. This CDR3 is 15 amino acids long. The CDR3 protein is CASSHRTSGHYEQYF. The CDR3 nucleotides are TGTGCCAGCAGCCATCGGACTAGCGGGCACTACGAGCAGTACTTC.

The chain links TRBV6-1 to TRBJ1-5; no clear D. The CDR3 consists of 15 residues. V was cut by 1 base and J by 0 bases, with 7 bases left in between. The germline CDR1 and CDR2 sequences are MNHNS and SASEGT. The CDR3 bases are TGTGCCAGCAGTGAAGGAGATTATAGCAATCAGCCCCAGCATTTT. Protein: CASSEGDYSNQPQHF.

CDR3 in DNA: TGTGCCAGCAGCGGAGGGACGTTGGGGGACAGCACCTACGAGCAGTACTTC. Encoded protein: CASSGGTLGDSTYEQYF. The chain couples TRBV11-2 to TRBJ2-7; D is perhaps TRBD1 (7 bases). The length of the CDR3 is 17 residues. V gave up 5 bases and J gave up 2 bases, with 22 bases separating them. The V gene's germline CDR1 is SGHAT and CDR2 FQNNGV.

This clone appeared a few times. The CDR3 loop is CASSIYQEDINYGYTF. In DNA, the CDR3 is TGTGCCAGTAGTATTTACCAGGAAGATATCAACTATGGCTACACCTTC. V is TRBV19 and J is TRBJ1-2; unclear D gene. CDR3 length equals 16 residues. The V gene lost 3 bases and the J gene lost 2 bases, with 16 bases spanning the gap. CDR1 and CDR2 (germline): LNHDA, SQIVND (reference sequence). The full variable domain, rest sourced from reference TRBV19 and TRBJ1-2, is DGGITQSPKYLFRKEGQNVTLSCEQNLNHDAMYWYRQDPGQGLRLIYYSQIVNDFQKGDIAEGYSVSREKKESFPLTVTSAQKNPTAFYLCASSIYQEDINYGYTFGSGTRLTVV.

The chain combines TRBV4-1 with TRBJ2-7, with TRBD2 identical over 10 bases. Trimming removed 0 bases from V and 12 bases from J; junction bases left unmatched: 5. CDR3 length: 13 amino acids. Germline-derived CDR1 and CDR2 are MGHRA and YSYEKL. The CDR3 DNA is TGCGCCAGCAGCCAAGATCCTAGCGGGAGTTCGTACTTC. It yields the protein CASSQDPSGSSYF.

V is TRBV18 and J is TRBJ2-7, with TRBD1 as a possible D gene (6 bases). CDR3 length: 14 residues. V was cut by 6 bases and J by 9 bases, with 21 bases left in between. Germline V gene data show CDR1 as KGHSH and CDR2 as LQKENI. The CDR3 is CASSLAWQGSGQYF. The CDR3 nucleotides are TGTGCCAGCTCCCTGGCGTGGCAGGGGAGTGGGCAGTACTTC.

V and J are TRBV7-3 and TRBJ2-1, with D possibly matching TRBD2 (6 bases). From germline, CDR1 is SGHTA and CDR2 FQGTGA. The V end lost 5 bases, the J end lost 6 bases, and 17 bases lay between the germline ends. The CDR3 covers 15 residues. As DNA, the CDR3 is TGTGCCAGCAGCCCCACCGGGGGAGCGGGCAATGAGCAGTTCTTC. Amino acids: CASSPTGGAGNEQFF.

This chain uses TRBV30 with TRBJ2-7; D may be TRBD2 (6 bases). Germline CDR1 GTSNPN, CDR2 SVGIG (reference sequence). The V and J ends lost 0 bases and 9 bases respectively, with 24 bases between them. This CDR3 has 16 residues. The CDR3 coding sequence is TGTGCCTGGAGTGTCCTCTCGCGGGGATTTGGGCACGGGCAGTACTTC. It specifies CAWSVLSRGFGHGQYF.

This chain uses TRBV9 with TRBJ2-7, with TRBD2 matching 10 bases. Germline V gene lookup returns CDR1 SGDLS and CDR2 YYNGEE. V lost 3 bases, J lost 2 bases, and 5 bases stayed unmatched. CDR3 length: 15 amino acids. In DNA form, the CDR3 reads TGTGCCAGCAGCGGGGGGCTAGCGGGAGCCTACGAGCAGTACTTC. It yields the protein CASSGGLAGAYEQYF. Full variable domain (outside the CDR3, taken from reference TRBV9 and TRBJ2-7): DSGVTQTPKHLITATGQRVTLRCSPRSGDLSVYWYQQSLDQGLQFLIQYYNGEERAKGNILERFSAQQFPDLHSELNLSSLELGDSALYFCASSGGLAGAYEQYFGPGTRLTVT.